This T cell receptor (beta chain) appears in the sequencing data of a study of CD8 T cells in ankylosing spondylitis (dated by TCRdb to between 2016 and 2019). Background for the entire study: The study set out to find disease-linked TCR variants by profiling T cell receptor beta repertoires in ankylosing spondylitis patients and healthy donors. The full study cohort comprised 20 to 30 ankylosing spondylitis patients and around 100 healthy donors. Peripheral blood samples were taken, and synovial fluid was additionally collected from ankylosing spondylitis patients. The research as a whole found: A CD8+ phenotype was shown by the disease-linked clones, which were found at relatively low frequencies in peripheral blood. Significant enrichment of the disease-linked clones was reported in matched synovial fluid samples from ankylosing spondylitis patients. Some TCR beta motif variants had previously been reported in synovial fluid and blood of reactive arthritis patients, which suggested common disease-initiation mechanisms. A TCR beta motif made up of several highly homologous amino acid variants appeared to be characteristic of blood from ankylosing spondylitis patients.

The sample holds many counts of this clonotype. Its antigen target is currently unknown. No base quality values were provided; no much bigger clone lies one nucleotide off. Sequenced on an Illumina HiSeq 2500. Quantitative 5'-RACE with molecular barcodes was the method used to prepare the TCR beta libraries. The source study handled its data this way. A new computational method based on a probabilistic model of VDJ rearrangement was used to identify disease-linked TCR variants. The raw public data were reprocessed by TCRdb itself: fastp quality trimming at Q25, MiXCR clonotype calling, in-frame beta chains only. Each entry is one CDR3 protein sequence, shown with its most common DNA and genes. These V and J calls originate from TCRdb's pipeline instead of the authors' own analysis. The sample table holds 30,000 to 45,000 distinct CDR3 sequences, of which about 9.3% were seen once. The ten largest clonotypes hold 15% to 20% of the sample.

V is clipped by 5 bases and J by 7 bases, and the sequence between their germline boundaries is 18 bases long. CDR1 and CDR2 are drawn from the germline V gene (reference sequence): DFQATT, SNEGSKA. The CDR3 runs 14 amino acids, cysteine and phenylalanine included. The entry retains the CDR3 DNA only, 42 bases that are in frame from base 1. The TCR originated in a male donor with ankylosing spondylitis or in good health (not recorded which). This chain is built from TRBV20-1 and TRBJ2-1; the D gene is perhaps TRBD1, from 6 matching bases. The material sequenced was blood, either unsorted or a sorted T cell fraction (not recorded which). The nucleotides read TGCAGTGCTCCCTTTTGGGGGCGATCGAATGAGCAGTTCTTC. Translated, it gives CSAPFWGRSNEQFF.